A single sample is the source of the 31 T cell receptor beta chains below, sequenced in a study of vaccination effects on CD4 cells after COVID-19. Antigen-specific CD4+ T cells expanded by the ViraFEST assay with viral peptide pools were then sequenced. Upon completion of around 9 days in culture, CD4+ T cells were isolated. Two doses of BNT162b2 or mRNA-1273 vaccine were administered to participants. Assay: immunoSEQ multiplex PCR; the TCRdb copy retains only in-frame clones and omits some. The sample has roughly 27,000 clones, 65% to 75% seen once. Antigens of these TCRs are unknown. The sequences come from CD4+ T cells from PBMCs cultured with HCoV-OC43 spike peptides, collected after COVID-19 vaccination. Described subset: HCoV-OC43 spike overlapping peptide pool stimulation. All receptors come from a human donor who received a COVID-19 vaccine.

The chain combines TRBV3-1 (or the pseudogene TRBV3-2) with TRBJ2-7; 8 bases fit TRBD2. CDR3 length: 15 residues. Germline trimming cut 4 bases from V and 2 bases from J; bases unmatched to any gene: 7. In germline, CDR1 is LGHDT, CDR2 YNNKEL (reference sequence). The CDR3 protein is CASSPGTSFPYEQYF. Here the CDR3 DNA reads TGTGCCAGCAGCCCCGGGACTAGTTTCCCCTACGAGCAGTACTTC.

This rearrangement joins TRBV9 to TRBJ1-1; D is undetermined. V gave up 0 bases and J gave up 4 bases, with 13 bases separating them. The CDR3 extends over 15 amino acids. CDR1 and CDR2 from the germline V gene are SGDLS and YYNGEE. CDR3 in amino acids: CASSVVDLGGTEAFF. CDR3 in DNA: TGTGCCAGCAGCGTAGTGGACCTTGGAGGCACTGAAGCTTTCTTT.

J is TRBJ1-6 and V is TRBV11-2; TRBD1 is a possible D gene (5 bases). The CDR3 runs to 13 residues. The V gene lost 1 base and the J gene lost 13 bases, with 11 bases spanning the gap. Germline CDR1 is SGHAT and CDR2 is FQNNGV. The CDR3 DNA follows: TGTGCCAGCAGCTTAGGAGGCCGACAGCCCCTCCACTTT. Protein: CASSLGGRQPLHF.

The V gene is TRBV30, the J gene TRBJ1-2; D not resolved. CDR1 is GTSNPN and CDR2 is SVGIG in the germline V gene (reference sequence). The CDR3 length is 13 residues. Trimming shortened V by 1 base and J by 0 bases, and 6 bases separated the two germline ends. CDR3 sequence reads: CAWSDGANYGYTF. CDR3 bases: TGTGCCTGGAGTGACGGAGCTAACTATGGCTACACCTTC. Complete variable domain (other parts from reference TRBV30 and TRBJ1-2): SQTIHQWPATLVQPVGSPLSLECTVEGTSNPNLYWYRQAAGRGLQLLFYSVGIGQISSEVPQNLSASRPQDRQFILSSKKLLLSDSGFYLCAWSDGANYGYTFGSGTRLTVV.

The chain has TRBV18 and TRBJ2-2, with 7 positions matching TRBD1. The V gene's germline CDR1 is KGHSH and CDR2 LQKENI. There are 16 residues in the CDR3. J lost 2 bases, V lost 3 bases, and 6 bases had no gene match. The CDR3 reads CASSPEQGINTGELFF. The CDR3 DNA follows: TGTGCCAGCTCACCTGAACAGGGGATAAACACCGGGGAGCTGTTTTTT.

This chain connects TRBV7-9 to TRBJ2-3; the match to TRBD1 covers 7 bases. The CDR3 spans 16 residues. The germline CDR1 and CDR2 sequences are SEHNR and FQNEAQ (reference sequence). Trimming took 5 bases from V and 0 from J; bases not matched to a gene: 8. CDR3 loop: CASSPRTGPSTDTQYF. CDR3 DNA: TGTGCCAGCAGCCCCCGGACAGGACCCAGCACAGATACGCAGTATTTT.

The chain is built from TRBV6-5 and TRBJ1-2; 8 bases agree with TRBD1. This CDR3 has 14 residues. The V and J ends lost 4 bases and 8 bases, in that order; junction bases with no gene match: 9. The germline V gene has CDR1 MNHEY and CDR2 SVGAGI. The CDR3 is CASSSDRGVGGYTF. CDR3 coding DNA: TGTGCCAGCAGTTCCGACAGGGGTGTAGGCGGCTACACCTTC.

The chain couples TRBV10-1 to TRBJ1-1, with D unclear. With 3 bases removed from V and 6 bases from J, the gap between germline ends came to 14 bases. This CDR3 has 14 residues. Looked up from germline, CDR1 is WNHNN and CDR2 is SYGVQD (reference sequence). The CDR3 loop is CASSDRPRYSEAFF. CDR3 coding DNA: TGCGCCAGCAGTGATAGGCCTAGGTACTCTGAAGCTTTCTTT.

The V call is TRBV9, the J call TRBJ2-3; D is perhaps TRBD1 (5 bases). The CDR3 spans 14 residues. Between the trimmed V and J ends, which lost 3 bases and 1 base, there was a span of 9 bases. Germline CDR1 and CDR2: SGDLS and YYNGEE. The CDR3 here is CASSGLGGTDTQYF. Here the CDR3 DNA reads TGTGCCAGCAGCGGTCTAGGGGGCACAGATACGCAGTATTTT.

The DNA of the CDR3 is TGTGCCAGCAGACGGATCAGACGGCAACGGGAAGGGGAGACCCAGTACTTC. This sequence encodes CASRRIRRQREGETQYF. The chain joins TRBV27 to TRBJ2-5; perhaps TRBD2 as D (5 bases). CDR3 size: 17 residues. Germline CDR1 MNHEY, CDR2 SMNVEV (reference sequence). With 6 bases removed from V and 5 bases from J, the gap between germline ends came to 25 bases.

The chain carries TRBV13 and TRBJ2-2; 10 bases agree with TRBD2. CDR3 size: 16 residues. From germline, CDR1 is PRHDT and CDR2 FYEKMQ (reference sequence). Unmatched junction bases numbered 2, after V lost 3 bases and J lost 1 base. The CDR3 bases are TGTGCCAGCAGCTTTCGACTAGCGGGGAACACCGGGGAGCTGTTTTTT. It specifies CASSFRLAGNTGELFF.

In its sample, this clone was seen a few times. J is TRBJ2-1 and V is TRBV5-4; 8 bases are a match to TRBD1. The CDR3 is 17 residues long. V gave up 0 bases and J gave up 8 bases; unmatched junction bases: 13. CDR1 is SGHNT and CDR2 is YYREEE in the germline V gene (reference sequence). CDR3 sequence (DNA): TGTGCCAGCAGCTTGGGGGCAGGGGGCCCCTCGAGGTATGAGCAGTTCTTC. It yields the protein CASSLGAGGPSRYEQFF. Complete variable domain (other parts from reference TRBV5-4 and TRBJ2-1): ETGVTQSPTHLIKTRGQQVTLRCSSQSGHNTVSWYQQALGQGPQFIFQYYREEENGRGNFPPRFSGLQFPNYSSELNVNALELDDSALYLCASSLGAGGPSRYEQFFGPGTRLTVL.

The CDR3 protein is CASRGSFSGNTIYF. In nucleotides, the CDR3 is TGTGCCAGCAGGGGCTCGTTCTCTGGAAACACCATATATTTT. The V call is TRBV6-5, the J call TRBJ1-3; D remains unclear. The germline V gene encodes CDR1 MNHEY and CDR2 SVGAGI. This CDR3 spans 14 amino acids. V was cut by 6 bases and J by 0 bases, with 9 bases left in between.

The chain is built from TRBV12-5 and TRBJ2-3; 9 nucleotides align to TRBD2. The CDR3 runs to 19 residues. Germline V gene data show CDR1 as LGHNT and CDR2 as FRNRAP. V gave up 0 bases and J gave up 4 bases; unmatched junction bases: 14. The CDR3 here is CASGLVLGLAGTTADTQYF. The DNA of the CDR3 is TGTGCTAGTGGTTTGGTACTCGGTCTAGCGGGAACAACCGCAGATACGCAGTATTTT.

The genes are TRBV29-1 and TRBJ1-1; no firm D call. Looked up from germline, CDR1 is SQVTM and CDR2 is ANQGSEA. This CDR3 is built from 12 residues. The V end lost 1 base, the J end lost 12 bases, and 15 bases lay between the germline ends. The chain's CDR3 is CSVEGSRWGSFF. The CDR3 bases are TGCAGCGTTGAAGGCAGCCGGTGGGGATCTTTCTTT.

The V gene is TRBV29-1, the J gene TRBJ2-1; D perhaps matches TRBD1 (5 bases). Trimming stripped 6 bases from V and 4 bases from J, with 31 bases between. The CDR3 has 19 amino acids. CDR1 is SQVTM and CDR2 is ANQGSEA in the germline V gene. This CDR3 is CSVAFRSIESGNLYNEQFF. The CDR3 DNA follows: TGCAGCGTCGCTTTCCGCAGTATAGAATCAGGGAACTTGTACAATGAGCAGTTCTTC.

The chain recombines TRBV7-8 with TRBJ1-1; D gene unclear. Germline V gives CDR1 SGHVS, CDR2 FQNEAQ. CDR3 length: 16 amino acids. Trimming shortened V by 5 bases and J by 3 bases, and 19 bases separated the two germline ends. The DNA of the CDR3 is TGTGCCAGCAGCATAGGGATCGGGGATGGGTACACTGAAGCTTTCTTT. Amino acid sequence: CASSIGIGDGYTEAFF.

The gene calls are TRBV5-1 and TRBJ1-5; the match to TRBD1 covers 7 bases. This CDR3 has 20 residues. CDR1 and CDR2 from the germline V gene are SGHRS and YFSETQ. The V segment lost 0 bases and the J segment 0 bases; nucleotides outside the gene matches: 15. The CDR3 DNA reads as TGCGCCAGCAGCTTGGTACGAAAAGGGGGACAGTCTCATAGCAATCAGCCCCAGCATTTT. Translating it yields CASSLVRKGGQSHSNQPQHF. Full variable domain (rest looked up from reference TRBV5-1 and TRBJ1-5): KAGVTQTPRYLIKTRGQQVTLSCSPISGHRSVSWYQQTPGQGLQFLFEYFSETQRNKGNFPGRFSGRQFSNSRSEMNVSTLELGDSALYLCASSLVRKGGQSHSNQPQHFGDGTRLSIL.

This clone was detected a few times. CDR3 sequence: CASSLVATNEKLFF. The CDR3 coding sequence is TGCGCCAGCAGCTTGGTAGCAACTAATGAAAAACTGTTTTTT. The gene calls are TRBV5-1 and TRBJ1-4; D unresolved. V was pared by 0 bases and J by 0 bases, with 3 bases between. Germline CDR1 reads SGHRS; CDR2 reads YFSETQ. The CDR3 covers 14 residues.

The rearrangement links TRBV20-1 to TRBJ1-2; no reliable D call. The germline V gene has CDR1 DFQATT and CDR2 SNEGSKA (reference sequence). The CDR3 extends over 14 amino acids. V lost 3 bases, J lost 4 bases, and 15 bases lay in between. The CDR3 region is CSASGSGVAYGYTF. CDR3 bases: TGCAGTGCTAGTGGTAGTGGGGTGGCCTATGGCTACACCTTC.

This clone is medium-sized (0.01 to 0.1%). The chain carries TRBV19 and TRBJ2-7, with 8 bases fitting TRBD1. This CDR3 contains 16 residues. The junction had 10 bases not matched to a gene; V was cut back by 3 bases and J by 3 bases. The germline CDR1 and CDR2 sequences are LNHDA and SQIVND (reference sequence). The CDR3 DNA sequence: TGTGCCAGTAGTATCCTCGGGACAGGCCTAGACTACGAGCAGTACTTC. Its protein product is CASSILGTGLDYEQYF.

The rearrangement links TRBV10-1 to TRBJ1-2; tentatively, D is TRBD1 (5 bases). The V end was cut by 8 bases, the J end by 6 bases, with 37 bases between. This CDR3 comprises 20 residues. CDR1 and CDR2 from the germline V gene are WNHNN and SYGVQD (reference sequence). The CDR3 DNA reads TGCGCCAGCGGGGCGGGAGAGACACTCCTGAGTCCTAATTTCGACCATGGCTACACCTTC. As protein: CASGAGETLLSPNFDHGYTF.

The chain uses TRBV7-9 and TRBJ2-5, with D unresolved. Looked up from germline, CDR1 is SEHNR and CDR2 is FQNEAQ (reference sequence). V lost 4 bases to trimming and J lost 0 bases, with 18 bases between them. This CDR3 comprises 17 residues. Written as DNA, the CDR3 is TGTGCCAGCAGCTCCCTCCCGCTTCGGGTGTACCAAGAGACCCAGTACTTC. It codes for CASSSLPLRVYQETQYF.

CDR3 DNA: TGTGCCAGCAGCTTAGCGAGGGGGCCTCAATACGAGCAGTACTTC. Its protein is CASSLARGPQYEQYF. The chain uses TRBV7-2 and TRBJ2-7; 7 bases are a match to TRBD1. CDR3 length: 15 amino acids. With 0 bases clipped from V and 4 bases from J, the junction kept 6 bases outside the gene matches. Germline CDR1 reads SGHTA; CDR2 reads FQGNSA.

The chain combines TRBV4-2 with TRBJ2-5; 10 positions agree with TRBD2. V trimming: 0 bases; J trimming: 5 bases; junction bases outside the gene matches: 6. Germline V gives CDR1 LGHNA, CDR2 YNFKEQ. The CDR3 is 16 residues long. Written as DNA, the CDR3 is TGTGCCAGCAGCCAAGATCCTAGCGGGAGTGCGGAGACCCAGTACTTC. Translated, it gives CASSQDPSGSAETQYF.

The V call is TRBV10-3, the J call TRBJ1-3; 8 nucleotides align to TRBD1. Trimming took 0 bases from V and 0 from J; bases not matched to a gene: 7. The CDR3 is 18 residues long. Germline V gene lookup returns CDR1 ENHRY and CDR2 SYGVKD. The CDR3 DNA sequence: TGTGCCATCAGTGAGTCGTGGACAGGGAAATTCTCTGGAAACACCATATATTTT. Translation: CAISESWTGKFSGNTIYF.

The chain is built from TRBV12-3 or TRBV12-4 and TRBJ1-4; D is ambiguous. The CDR3 is 13 amino acids. The V and J ends lost 2 bases and 8 bases respectively, with 9 bases between them. Here the CDR3 DNA reads TGTGCCAGCAGTTTAAACAGCTACGAAAAACTGTTTTTT. Translated: CASSLNSYEKLFF.

The chain joins TRBV5-8 to TRBJ2-7; tentative D call: TRBD1 (6 bases). The CDR3 runs to 14 residues. Trimming left V 2 bases short and J 2 bases short, with 11 bases between. Germline CDR1 is SGHTS and CDR2 is YDEGEE. CDR3 DNA: TGTGCCAGCAGCTTTGGCAGGGGCCCCTACGAGCAGTACTTC. Translation gives CASSFGRGPYEQYF.

The chain recombines TRBV6-2 or TRBV6-3 with TRBJ2-1; D is unresolved. The CDR3 totals 12 residues. Germline V gene sequence: CDR1 MNHEY, CDR2 SVGEGT. V lost 6 bases to trimming and J lost 9 bases, with 12 bases between them. CDR3 in DNA: TGTGCCAGCAGCTCCCTTGATAGTGAGCAGTTCTTC. The encoded protein is CASSSLDSEQFF.

The chain has TRBV7-2 and TRBJ1-5; D unresolved. The V end lost 0 bases, the J end lost 6 bases, and 9 bases lay between the germline ends. CDR3 length: 14 amino acids. CDR1 SGHTA and CDR2 FQGNSA come from the germline V gene. The CDR3 region is CASSLAGSGQPQHF. CDR3 coding DNA: TGTGCCAGCAGCTTAGCAGGTTCGGGTCAGCCCCAGCATTTT.

The V and J genes are TRBV18 and TRBJ2-5; D is ambiguous. The germline V and J ends were trimmed by 2 bases and 4 bases, with 20 bases remaining between them. The CDR3 runs 17 residues. Germline CDR1 KGHSH, CDR2 LQKENI. The CDR3, as DNA: TGTGCCAGCTCACCAGGAACGTCCAATCTAAAAGGAGAGACCCAGTACTTC. Translation gives CASSPGTSNLKGETQYF.